Sequencing of this T cell receptor beta chain was carried out in a study of blood T cells in healthy people across ages. Whole-study findings and limits: Older age coincided with a roughly linear decline in TCR beta diversity per million T cells.

The second PCR ran about 6 to 11 cycles with a sample-barcoded 5' primer and J-beta primers. TCRdb recomputed calls from the 5' RACE reads with MiXCR, one row per CDR3 protein. This sample yields roughly 550,000 distinct CDR3 sequences, of which less than 25% are seen a single time; around 10% belongs to the top ten. This clonotype has a handful of counts. Its antigen is not identified. V was clipped by 6 bases and J by 4 bases; unmatched bases: 10. Germline V gives CDR1 ENHRY, CDR2 SYGVKD. The CDR3 has 16 residues. These data were also reused for a study on T cells of mothers and their children.

The source is a boy under 18 in good health. The sample was blood. The chain combines TRBV10-3 with TRBJ2-2; 8 bases are a match to TRBD2. The CDR3: CAIRRNSGGITGELFF. CDR3 nucleotide sequence: TGTGCCATCAGGAGAAACAGCGGGGGAATCACCGGGGAGCTGTTTTTT.